This T cell receptor (beta chain) originates from a study of cytomegalovirus exposure and HLA in healthy donors. On the study more broadly: Early released data had 65 million to 100 million unique TCRs, all coming from HLA-typed donors. There were around 390 genotyped donors. Of these, 81% fell in the genetic ancestry cluster associated with self-reported Caucasian donors. Overall study findings and caveats: Accounts indicate the classifier identified cytomegalovirus status with strong specificity and sensitivity. Researchers catalogued approximately 170 TCR beta chains as cytomegalovirus-associated.

Both 60 Vbeta primers and 13 Jbeta primers went into the PCR. The protocol was immunoSEQ multiplex PCR, while the TCRdb copy is restricted to in-frame clones and leaves out a portion. The sample holds some 70,000 clones; roughly four fifths are singletons and the top ten take 1.9%. The germline CDR1 and CDR2 sequences are SEHNR and FQNEAQ (reference sequence). CDR3 length: 16 amino acids. Trimming took off 5 bases at V and 3 bases at J, with 19 bases between the two ends. Of note for this clone: Its antigen is as yet unknown.

Sequenced material: PBMCs. This chain connects TRBV7-9 to TRBJ2-5; the D gene is possibly TRBD1 (5 bases). This receptor was obtained from a man between 18 and 29 years old in good health and CMV-seronegative. CDR3 in amino acids: CASSLGAQGQKETQYF. The CDR3 nucleotides are TGTGCCAGCAGCCTAGGGGCCCAGGGCCAAAAAGAGACCCAGTACTTC.